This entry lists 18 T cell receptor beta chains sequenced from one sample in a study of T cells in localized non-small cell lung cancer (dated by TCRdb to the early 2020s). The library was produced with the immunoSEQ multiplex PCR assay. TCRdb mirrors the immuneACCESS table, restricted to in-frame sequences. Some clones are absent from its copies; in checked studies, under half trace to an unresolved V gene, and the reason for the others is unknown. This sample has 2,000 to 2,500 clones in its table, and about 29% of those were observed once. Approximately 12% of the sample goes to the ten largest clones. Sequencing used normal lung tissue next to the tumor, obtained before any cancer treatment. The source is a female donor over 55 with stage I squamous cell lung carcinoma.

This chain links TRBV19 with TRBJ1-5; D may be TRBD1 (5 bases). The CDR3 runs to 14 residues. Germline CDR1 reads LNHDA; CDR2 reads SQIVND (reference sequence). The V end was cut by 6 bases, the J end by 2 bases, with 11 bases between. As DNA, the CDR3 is TGTGCCAGTAGCCCCCTGGGGCGCAATCAGCCCCAGCATTTT. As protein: CASSPLGRNQPQHF.

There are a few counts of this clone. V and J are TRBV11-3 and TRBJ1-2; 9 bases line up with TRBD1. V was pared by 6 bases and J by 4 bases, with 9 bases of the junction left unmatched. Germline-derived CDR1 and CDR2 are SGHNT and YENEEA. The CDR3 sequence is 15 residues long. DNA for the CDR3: TGTGCCAGCAGTCGCCCGGACAGGGGTGTCTATGGCTACACCTTC. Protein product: CASSRPDRGVYGYTF.

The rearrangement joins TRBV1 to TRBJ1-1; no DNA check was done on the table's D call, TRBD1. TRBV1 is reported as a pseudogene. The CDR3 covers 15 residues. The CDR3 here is CASSLRDRVSTEAFF. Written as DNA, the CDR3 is TGCGCCAGCAGCCTCCGGGACAGGGTTTCCACTGAAGCTTTCTTT.

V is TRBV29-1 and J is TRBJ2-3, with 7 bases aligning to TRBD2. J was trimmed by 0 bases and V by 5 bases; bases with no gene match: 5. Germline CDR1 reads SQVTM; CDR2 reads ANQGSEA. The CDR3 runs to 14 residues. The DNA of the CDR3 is TGCAGCGTTAGAGCGGGGAGTAGCACAGATACGCAGTATTTT. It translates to CSVRAGSSTDTQYF.

CDR3 loop: CASSPGQGADQPQHF. The CDR3 DNA sequence: TGTGCCAGTAGTCCCGGACAGGGGGCCGATCAGCCCCAGCATTTT. V gene TRBV19 combines with J gene TRBJ1-5, with 11 bases aligning to TRBD1. Germline assignment: CDR1 LNHDA and CDR2 SQIVND (reference sequence). There are 15 residues in the CDR3. V trimming: 5 bases; J trimming: 5 bases; junction bases outside the gene matches: 5.

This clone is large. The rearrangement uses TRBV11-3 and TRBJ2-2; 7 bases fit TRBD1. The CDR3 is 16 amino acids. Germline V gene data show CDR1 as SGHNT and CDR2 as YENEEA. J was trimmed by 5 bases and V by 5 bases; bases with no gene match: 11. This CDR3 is CASSLPRDSLTGELFF. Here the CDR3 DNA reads TGTGCCAGCAGCCTTCCCCGGGACAGCCTAACCGGGGAGCTGTTTTTT.

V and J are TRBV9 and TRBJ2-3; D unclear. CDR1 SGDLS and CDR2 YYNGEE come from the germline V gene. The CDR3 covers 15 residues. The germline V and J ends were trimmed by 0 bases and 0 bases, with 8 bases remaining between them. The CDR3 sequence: CASSVGSVSTDTQYF. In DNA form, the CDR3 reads TGTGCCAGCAGCGTAGGATCGGTAAGCACAGATACGCAGTATTTT.

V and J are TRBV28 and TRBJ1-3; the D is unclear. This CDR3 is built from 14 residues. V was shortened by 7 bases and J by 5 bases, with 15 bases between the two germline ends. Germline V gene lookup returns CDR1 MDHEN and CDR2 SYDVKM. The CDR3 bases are TGTGCCAGCACCATGGAGGGTATGAGAAACACCATATATTTT. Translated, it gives CASTMEGMRNTIYF.

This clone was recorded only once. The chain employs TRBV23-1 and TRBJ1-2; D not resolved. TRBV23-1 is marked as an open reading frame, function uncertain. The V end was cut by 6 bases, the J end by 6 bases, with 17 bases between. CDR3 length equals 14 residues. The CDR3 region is CASSQDIRTHGYTF. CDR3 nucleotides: TGCGCCAGCAGCCAAGATATTCGGACCCATGGCTACACCTTC.

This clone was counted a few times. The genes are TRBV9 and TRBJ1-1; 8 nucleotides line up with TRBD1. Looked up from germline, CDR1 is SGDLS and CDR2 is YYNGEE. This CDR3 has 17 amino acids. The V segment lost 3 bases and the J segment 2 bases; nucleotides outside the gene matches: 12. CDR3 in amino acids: CASSAQPGQGTNTEAFF. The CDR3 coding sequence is TGTGCCAGCAGCGCCCAACCAGGACAGGGAACTAACACTGAAGCTTTCTTT.

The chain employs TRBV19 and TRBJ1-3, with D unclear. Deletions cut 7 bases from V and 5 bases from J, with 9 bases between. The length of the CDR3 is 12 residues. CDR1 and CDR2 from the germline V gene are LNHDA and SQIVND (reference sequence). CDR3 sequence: CASTAGRNTIYF. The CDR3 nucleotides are TGTGCCAGTACCGCCGGGAGAAACACCATATATTTT. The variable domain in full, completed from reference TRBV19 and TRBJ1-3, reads DGGITQSPKYLFRKEGQNVTLSCEQNLNHDAMYWYRQDPGQGLRLIYYSQIVNDFQKGDIAEGYSVSREKKESFPLTVTSAQKNPTAFYLCASTAGRNTIYFGEGSWLTVV.

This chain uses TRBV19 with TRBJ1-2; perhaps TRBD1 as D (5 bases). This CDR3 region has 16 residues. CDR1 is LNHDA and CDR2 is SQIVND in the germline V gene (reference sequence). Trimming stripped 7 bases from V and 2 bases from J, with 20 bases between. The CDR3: CASTYKMEWGNYGYTF. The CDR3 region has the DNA TGTGCCAGTACCTACAAGATGGAGTGGGGGAACTATGGCTACACCTTC.

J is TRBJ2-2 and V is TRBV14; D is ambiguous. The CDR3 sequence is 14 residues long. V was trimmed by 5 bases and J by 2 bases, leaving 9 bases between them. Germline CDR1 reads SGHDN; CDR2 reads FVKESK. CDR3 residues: CASSMGYNTGELFF. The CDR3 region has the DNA TGTGCCAGCAGCATGGGGTACAACACCGGGGAGCTGTTTTTT.

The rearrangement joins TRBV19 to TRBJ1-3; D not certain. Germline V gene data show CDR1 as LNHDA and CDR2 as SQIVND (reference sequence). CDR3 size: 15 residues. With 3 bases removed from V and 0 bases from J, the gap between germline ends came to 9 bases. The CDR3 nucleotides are TGTGCCAGTAGTATTGGCTGGCCCTCTGGAAACACCATATATTTT. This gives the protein CASSIGWPSGNTIYF.

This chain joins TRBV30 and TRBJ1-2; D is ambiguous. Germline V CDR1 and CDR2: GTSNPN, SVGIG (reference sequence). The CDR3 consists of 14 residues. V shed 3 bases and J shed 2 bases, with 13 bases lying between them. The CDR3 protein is CAWRSEDPNYGYTF. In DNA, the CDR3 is TGTGCCTGGAGGAGCGAGGATCCGAACTATGGCTACACCTTC.

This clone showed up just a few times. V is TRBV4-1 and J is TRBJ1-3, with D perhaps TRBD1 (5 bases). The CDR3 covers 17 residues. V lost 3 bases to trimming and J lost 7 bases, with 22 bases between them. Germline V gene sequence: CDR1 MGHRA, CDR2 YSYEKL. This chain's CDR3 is CASSHPGGRGLTNTIYF. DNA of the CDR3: TGCGCCAGCAGCCACCCGGGGGGTCGGGGACTTACTAACACCATATATTTT.

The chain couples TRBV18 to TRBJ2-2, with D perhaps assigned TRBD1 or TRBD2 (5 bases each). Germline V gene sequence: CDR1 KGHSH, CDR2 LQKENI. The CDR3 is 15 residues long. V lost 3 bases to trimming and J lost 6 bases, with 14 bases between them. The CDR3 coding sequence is TGTGCCAGCTCACCGCTGAGGGACCTAGCCGGGGAGCTGTTTTTT. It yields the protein CASSPLRDLAGELFF.

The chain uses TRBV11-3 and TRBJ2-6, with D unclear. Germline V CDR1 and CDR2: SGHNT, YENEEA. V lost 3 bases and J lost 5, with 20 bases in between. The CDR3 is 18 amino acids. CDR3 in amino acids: CASSLKASRQSRANVLTF. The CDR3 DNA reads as TGTGCCAGCAGCTTGAAAGCATCTCGACAAAGTCGGGCCAACGTCCTGACTTTC.